The clone carrying this TCR beta chain was found many times. Its antigen is still unknown. Making use of molecular barcodes, quantitative 5'-RACE generated TCR beta libraries. TCRdb analysed the 5' RACE reads with MiXCR anew, one entry per CDR3 protein. The sample has 200,000 to 250,000 distinct CDR3 sequences; 18% are singletons. This sample is drawn from a study of CD8 T cells in ankylosing spondylitis. Study findings and constraints: In the blood and synovial fluid of reactive arthritis, some motif variants had been previously reported. About 8 highly homologous variants made up a TCR beta motif, and this motif appeared characteristic of ankylosing spondylitis blood. Significant enrichment of disease-linked clones was reportedly seen in matched ankylosing spondylitis synovial fluid. Clones linked to the disease showed a CD8+ phenotype. They occurred at relatively low frequencies in peripheral blood.

This clonotype originated in a male donor with ankylosing spondylitis. The sample taken for sequencing was blood, either unsorted or a sorted T cell fraction (not recorded which).

Written as DNA, the CDR3 is TGCGCCAGCAGCTTTGGCAGGGGGACCGGGCTACGCTACGAGCAGTACTTC. This sequence encodes CASSFGRGTGLRYEQYF. The genes are TRBV5-1 and TRBJ2-7; 7 bases agree with TRBD1. Losses at the gene ends were 2 bases for V and 3 bases for J; bases not matched to a gene: 14. This CDR3 has 17 residues. CDR1 and CDR2 from the germline V gene are SGHRS and YFSETQ.